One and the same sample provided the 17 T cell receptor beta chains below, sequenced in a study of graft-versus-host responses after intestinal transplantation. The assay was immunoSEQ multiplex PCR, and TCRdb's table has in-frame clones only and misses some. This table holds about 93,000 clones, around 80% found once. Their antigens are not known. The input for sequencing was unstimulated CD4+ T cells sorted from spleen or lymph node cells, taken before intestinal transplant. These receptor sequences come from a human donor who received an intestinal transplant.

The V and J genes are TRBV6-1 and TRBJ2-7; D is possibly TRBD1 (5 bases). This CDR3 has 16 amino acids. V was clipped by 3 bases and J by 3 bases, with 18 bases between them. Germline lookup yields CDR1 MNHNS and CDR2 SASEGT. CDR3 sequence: CASSDGATWIGYEQYF. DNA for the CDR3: TGTGCCAGCAGTGATGGGGCGACATGGATAGGCTACGAGCAGTACTTC.

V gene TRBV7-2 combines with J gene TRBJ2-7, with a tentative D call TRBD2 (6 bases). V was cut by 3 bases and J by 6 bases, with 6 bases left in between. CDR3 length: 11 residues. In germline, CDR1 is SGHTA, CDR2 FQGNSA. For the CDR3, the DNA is TGTGCCAGCAGCTTGACTAGCGAGCAGTACTTC. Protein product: CASSLTSEQYF.

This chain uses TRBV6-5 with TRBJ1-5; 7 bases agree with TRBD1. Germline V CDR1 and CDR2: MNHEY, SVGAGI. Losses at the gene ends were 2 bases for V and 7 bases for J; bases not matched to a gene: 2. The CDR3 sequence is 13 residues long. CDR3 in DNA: TGTGCCAGCAGTTACAGGGGGCACCAGCCCCAGCATTTT. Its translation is CASSYRGHQPQHF.

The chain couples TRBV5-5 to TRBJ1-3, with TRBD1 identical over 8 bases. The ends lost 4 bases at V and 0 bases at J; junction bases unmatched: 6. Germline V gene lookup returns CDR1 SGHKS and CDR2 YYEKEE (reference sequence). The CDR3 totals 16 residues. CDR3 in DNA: TGTGCCAGCAGCCCCATGGACAGGGCCTCTGGAAACACCATATATTTT. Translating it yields CASSPMDRASGNTIYF.

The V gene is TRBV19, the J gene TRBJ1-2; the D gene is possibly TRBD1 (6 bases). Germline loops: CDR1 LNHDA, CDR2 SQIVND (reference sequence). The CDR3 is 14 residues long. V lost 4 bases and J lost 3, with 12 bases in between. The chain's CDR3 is CASSTSTGDYGYTF. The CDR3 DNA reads TGTGCCAGTAGTACCTCGACAGGAGACTATGGCTACACCTTC.

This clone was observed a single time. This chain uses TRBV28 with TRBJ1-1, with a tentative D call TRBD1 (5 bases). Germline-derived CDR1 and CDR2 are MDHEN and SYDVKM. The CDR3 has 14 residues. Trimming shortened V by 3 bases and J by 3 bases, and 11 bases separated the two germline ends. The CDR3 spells CASSFPRGYTEAFF. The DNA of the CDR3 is TGTGCCAGCAGTTTTCCTAGGGGCTACACTGAAGCTTTCTTT.

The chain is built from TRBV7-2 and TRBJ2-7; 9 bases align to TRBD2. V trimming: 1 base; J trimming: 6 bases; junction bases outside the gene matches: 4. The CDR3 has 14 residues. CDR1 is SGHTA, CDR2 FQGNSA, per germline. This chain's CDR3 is CASSLVGLASEQYF. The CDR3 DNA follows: TGTGCCAGCAGCTTAGTAGGACTAGCGTCCGAGCAGTACTTC.

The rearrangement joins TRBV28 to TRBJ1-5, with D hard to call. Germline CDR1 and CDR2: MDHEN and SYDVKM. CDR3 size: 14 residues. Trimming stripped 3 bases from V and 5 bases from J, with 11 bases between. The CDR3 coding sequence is TGTGCCAGCAGTTTGGTGGCAGTTTATCAGCCCCAGCATTTT. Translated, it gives CASSLVAVYQPQHF.

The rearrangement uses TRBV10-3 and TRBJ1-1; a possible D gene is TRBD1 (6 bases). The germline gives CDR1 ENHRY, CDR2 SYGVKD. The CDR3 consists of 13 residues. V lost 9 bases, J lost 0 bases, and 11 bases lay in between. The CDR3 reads CAIGQQLNTEAFF. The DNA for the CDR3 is TGTGCCATAGGACAGCAACTGAACACTGAAGCTTTCTTT.

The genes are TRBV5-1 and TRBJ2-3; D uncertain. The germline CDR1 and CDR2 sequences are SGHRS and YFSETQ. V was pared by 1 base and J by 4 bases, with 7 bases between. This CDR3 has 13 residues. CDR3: CASSLFSADTQYF. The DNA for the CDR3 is TGCGCCAGCAGCTTGTTTTCGGCAGATACGCAGTATTTT.

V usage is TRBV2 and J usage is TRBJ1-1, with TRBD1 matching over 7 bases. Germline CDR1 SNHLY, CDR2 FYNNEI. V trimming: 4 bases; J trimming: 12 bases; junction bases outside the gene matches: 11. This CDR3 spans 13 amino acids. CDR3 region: CASSGQGDSGTFF. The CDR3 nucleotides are TGTGCCAGCAGTGGCCAGGGGGACAGTGGAACTTTCTTT. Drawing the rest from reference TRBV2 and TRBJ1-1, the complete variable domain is EPEVTQTPSHQVTQMGQEVILRCVPISNHLYFYWYRQILGQKVEFLVSFYNNEISEKSEIFDDQFSVERPDGSNFTLKIRSTKLEDSAMYFCASSGQGDSGTFFGQGTRLTVV.

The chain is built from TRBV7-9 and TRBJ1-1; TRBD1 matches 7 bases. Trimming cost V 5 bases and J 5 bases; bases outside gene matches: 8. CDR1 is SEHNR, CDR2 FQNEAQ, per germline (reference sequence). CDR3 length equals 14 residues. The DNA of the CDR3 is TGTGCCAGCAGCCTTCGACAGGGCCGTACTGAAGCTTTCTTT. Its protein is CASSLRQGRTEAFF.

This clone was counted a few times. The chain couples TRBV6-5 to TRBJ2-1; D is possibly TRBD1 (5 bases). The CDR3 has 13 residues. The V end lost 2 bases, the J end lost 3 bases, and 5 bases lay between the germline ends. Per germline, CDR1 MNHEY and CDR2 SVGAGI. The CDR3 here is CASSYDSYNEQFF. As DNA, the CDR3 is TGTGCCAGCAGTTACGACAGCTACAATGAGCAGTTCTTC.

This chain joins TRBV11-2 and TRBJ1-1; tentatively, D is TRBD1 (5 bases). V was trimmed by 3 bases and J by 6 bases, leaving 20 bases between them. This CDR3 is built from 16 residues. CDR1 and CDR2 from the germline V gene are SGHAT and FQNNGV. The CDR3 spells CASSLGRRGSRPEAFF. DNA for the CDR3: TGTGCCAGCAGCTTGGGCAGGAGGGGCTCTCGACCTGAAGCTTTCTTT.

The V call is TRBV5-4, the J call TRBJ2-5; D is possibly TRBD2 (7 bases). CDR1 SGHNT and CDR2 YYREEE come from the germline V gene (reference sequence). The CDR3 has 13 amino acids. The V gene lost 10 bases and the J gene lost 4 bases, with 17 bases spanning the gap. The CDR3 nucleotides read TGTGCCGGGGGGGGGCAAGTGGGAGAGACCCAGTACTTC. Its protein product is CAGGGQVGETQYF. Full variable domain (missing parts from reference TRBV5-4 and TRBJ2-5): ETGVTQSPTHLIKTRGQQVTLRCSSQSGHNTVSWYQQALGQGPQFIFQYYREEENGRGNFPPRFSGLQFPNYSSELNVNALELDDSALYLCAGGGQVGETQYFGPGTRLLVL.

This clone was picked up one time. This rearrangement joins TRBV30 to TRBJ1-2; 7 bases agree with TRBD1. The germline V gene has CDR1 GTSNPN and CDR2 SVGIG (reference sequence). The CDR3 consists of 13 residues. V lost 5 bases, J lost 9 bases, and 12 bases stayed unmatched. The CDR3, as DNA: TGTGCCTGGGATAGGACAGGAGGGATTAGCTACACCTTC. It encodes CAWDRTGGISYTF.

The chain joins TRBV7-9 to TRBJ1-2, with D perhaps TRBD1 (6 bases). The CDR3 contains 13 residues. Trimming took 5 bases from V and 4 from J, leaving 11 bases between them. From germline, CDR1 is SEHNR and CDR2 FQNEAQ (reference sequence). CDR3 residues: CASSPGQSYGYTF. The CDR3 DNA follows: TGTGCCAGCAGCCCGGGACAAAGCTATGGCTACACCTTC.